This T cell receptor (beta chain) was sequenced during a study of Ad26.COV2.S vaccination and SARS-CoV-2 variants. Study-level information: Once or twice, 56 days apart, Ad26.COV2.S was delivered intramuscularly. Points from the study as a whole: Recipients of either vaccine or placebo displayed similar breadth of non-spike TCRs.

The treatment is: some 19 received Ad26.COV2.S at low or high dose, single or two shots; roughly five received placebo; per-sample allocation not given. Specimens were obtained on day 63 following the first vaccine or placebo injection. Germline V gene data show CDR1 as SGDLS and CDR2 as YYNGEE. The CDR3 extends over 15 amino acids. With 2 bases removed from V and 0 bases from J, the gap between germline ends came to 11 bases. Sequencing was performed with immunoSEQ multiplex PCR; in TCRdb, only in-frame clones are kept and a portion is missing. The data contain fewer than 400,000 clones, roughly 90% of them singletons. A note on this clone: Its specificity is unknown.

This clonotype was sampled from a person aged 18-65 years who received the Ad26.COV2.S COVID-19 vaccine or a placebo. This chain uses TRBV9 with TRBJ1-1; tentatively, D is TRBD1 (5 bases). The sequenced sample was peripheral blood, obtained in a trial of Ad26.COV2.S vaccine versus placebo. The CDR3 DNA sequence: TGTGCCAGCAGCGTGGTCTTGGGGCTGAACACTGAAGCTTTCTTT. This gives the protein CASSVVLGLNTEAFF.